This record looks at one T cell receptor (beta chain) sequence and its context. Its antigen is unidentified. A clone one base away is much larger, so this may be a read error. Next came a second PCR, run for about 7 to 12 cycles, which used a sample-barcoded 5' primer along with a J-beta primer mix. TCRdb reanalysed the 5' RACE reads using MiXCR and keeps one entry per CDR3 protein. The sample lists under 1,000,000 distinct CDR3 sequences; about half were seen once. These data belong to a study of blood T cells in healthy people across ages. Study findings and constraints: Any conclusive comparison of naive versus antigen-experienced cells was prevented by using unsorted PBMCs.

This CDR3 has 10 amino acids. V was clipped by 7 bases and J by 7 bases; unmatched bases: 1. The germline CDR1 and CDR2 sequences are SQVTM and ANQGSEA. Healthy Russian Caucasian donors spanned ages roughly 6 to 100 years. The rearrangement links TRBV29-1 to TRBJ2-1; 7 bases align to TRBD2. The source is a man at least 80 years old in good health. The sequenced sample consisted of blood. Here the CDR3 reads CSGGGNEQFF. The CDR3 DNA reads TGCAGCGGGGGGGGGAATGAGCAGTTCTTC.